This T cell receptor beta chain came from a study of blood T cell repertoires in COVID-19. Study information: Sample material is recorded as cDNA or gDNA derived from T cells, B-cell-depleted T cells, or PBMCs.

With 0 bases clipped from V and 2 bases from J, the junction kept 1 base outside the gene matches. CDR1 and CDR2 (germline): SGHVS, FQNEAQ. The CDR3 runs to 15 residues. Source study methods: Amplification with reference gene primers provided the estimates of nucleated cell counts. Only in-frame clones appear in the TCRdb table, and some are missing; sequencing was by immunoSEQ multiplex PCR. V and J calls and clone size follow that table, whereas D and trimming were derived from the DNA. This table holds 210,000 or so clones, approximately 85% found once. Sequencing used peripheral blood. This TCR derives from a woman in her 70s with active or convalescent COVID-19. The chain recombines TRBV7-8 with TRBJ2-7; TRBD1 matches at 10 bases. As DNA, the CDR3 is TGTGCCAGCAGCTTAGCCGGGACAGGGGCCTACGAGCAGTACTTC. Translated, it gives CASSLAGTGAYEQYF.